This T cell receptor beta chain was documented in a study of blood T cell repertoires in COVID-19. Study background: Acute and convalescent COVID-19 samples came from the United States, Italy and Spain.

Germline values: CDR1 SGHRS, CDR2 YFSETQ. The CDR3 is 14 residues long. V dropped 1 base and J dropped 1 base, with 5 bases sitting between them. Source study methods: Cell counts per sample came from amplifying reference gene primers. Some clones are missing from TCRdb's copy, which holds only in-frame ones; the method was immunoSEQ multiplex PCR. The V and J calls and clone size are taken from that table; D and trimming were inferred from the DNA. The data show around 270,000 clones, around 89% seen once. The sequenced material came from peripheral blood. This TCR was recovered from a man in his forties or fifties with acute or convalescent COVID-19. The V and J genes are TRBV5-1 and TRBJ2-2; unclear D gene. CDR3 nucleotides: TGCGCCAGCAGCTTGATCAGGAACACCGGGGAGCTGTTTTTT. Its protein is CASSLIRNTGELFF. The full variable domain, its missing parts supplied by reference TRBV5-1 and TRBJ2-2, is KAGVTQTPRYLIKTRGQQVTLSCSPISGHRSVSWYQQTPGQGLQFLFEYFSETQRNKGNFPGRFSGRQFSNSRSEMNVSTLELGDSALYLCASSLIRNTGELFFGEGSRLTVL.